Listed below are T cell receptor beta chains from one sample, sequenced in a study of cytomegalovirus exposure and HLA in healthy donors. TCRdb's copy holds only in-frame clones and misses some; the assay was immunoSEQ multiplex PCR. The table shows tens of thousands of clones, with roughly 90% occurring only once. The sequencing sample was made of PBMCs. The receptors stem from a woman aged 18-29 years in good health and CMV-seronegative. The CDR3 runs from the conserved cysteine through the conserved F or W. D genes are given only for firm matches. Where a row states a size, it is once, few, many or the class of an expanded clone; other rows omit it.

TRBJ2-3 NA 14 TRBD2 TRBV7-2 CASSFTSGTDTQYF
TRBJ2-6 NA 16 NA TRBV5-1 CASSLEAGSGANVLTF
TRBJ2-2 NA 15 TRBD2 TRBV28 CASSLLAGGPGELFF
TRBJ2-5 NA 15 TRBD2 TRBV27 CASSDRAGGPETQYF
TRBJ2-3 NA 13 TRBD2 TRBV29-1 CTGGLAGGDTQYF
TRBJ2-3 NA 15 TRBD1 TRBV28 CATEEVGQGRDTQYF
TRBJ2-1 NA 12 NA TRBV27 CASRTRSNEQFF
TRBJ1-5 NA 14 NA TRBV11-2 CASSSMEESSAQHF
TRBJ1-3 NA 12 NA TRBV5-6 CASSLGGTAHHF
TRBJ1-3 NA 15 NA TRBV11-2 CASRLGLEEGNTIYF
TRBJ2-7 NA 16 TRBD1 TRBV18 CASSPMRQGAGYEQYF
TRBJ2-1 few 17 TRBD2 TRBV5-1 CASSFFGLAGDSGEQFF
TRBJ2-1 NA 15 TRBD2 TRBV2 CASSAAGGPRNEQFF
TRBJ1-6 NA 16 NA TRBV9 CASSVATAPGGSPLHF
TRBJ1-6 NA 14 NA TRBV2 CASRGPGGYSPLHF
TRBJ2-2 NA 15 TRBD1 TRBV6-1 CASSEGQGHTGELFF
TRBJ2-3 NA 14 TRBD2 TRBV5-6 CASSLGSGTRTQYF
TRBJ1-1 NA 13 NA TRBV27 CASSLSAPTEAFF
TRBJ1-1 NA 14 NA TRBV19 CASSIGPGGTEAFF
TRBJ1-2 once 13 NA TRBV30 CATTTGLVYGYTF
TRBJ2-7 once 15 TRBD1 TRBV19 CASSARQGTVHEQYF
TRBJ1-2 NA 15 TRBD1 TRBV30 CAWEGSSTGNYGYTF
TRBJ2-5 once 12 NA TRBV5-6 CASSRQGGEQYF
TRBJ2-1 NA 15 TRBD2 TRBV7-2 CASSLGLAGNNEQFF
TRBJ2-7 NA 12 NA TRBV7-9 CSSSNQAYEQYF
TRBJ1-2 NA 15 NA TRBV18 CASSPSGHPTEGYTF
TRBJ1-2 NA 15 NA TRBV5-1 CASSLVGTTNYGYTF
TRBJ2-7 NA 9 NA TRBV10-1 CAHIKEQYF
TRBJ1-5 NA 14 NA TRBV2 CASTPTRVDQPQHF
TRBJ1-5 NA 15 NA TRBV28 CASSFLGTINQPQHF
TRBJ2-3 NA 15 TRBD2 TRBV2 CASRSLAGSTDTQYF